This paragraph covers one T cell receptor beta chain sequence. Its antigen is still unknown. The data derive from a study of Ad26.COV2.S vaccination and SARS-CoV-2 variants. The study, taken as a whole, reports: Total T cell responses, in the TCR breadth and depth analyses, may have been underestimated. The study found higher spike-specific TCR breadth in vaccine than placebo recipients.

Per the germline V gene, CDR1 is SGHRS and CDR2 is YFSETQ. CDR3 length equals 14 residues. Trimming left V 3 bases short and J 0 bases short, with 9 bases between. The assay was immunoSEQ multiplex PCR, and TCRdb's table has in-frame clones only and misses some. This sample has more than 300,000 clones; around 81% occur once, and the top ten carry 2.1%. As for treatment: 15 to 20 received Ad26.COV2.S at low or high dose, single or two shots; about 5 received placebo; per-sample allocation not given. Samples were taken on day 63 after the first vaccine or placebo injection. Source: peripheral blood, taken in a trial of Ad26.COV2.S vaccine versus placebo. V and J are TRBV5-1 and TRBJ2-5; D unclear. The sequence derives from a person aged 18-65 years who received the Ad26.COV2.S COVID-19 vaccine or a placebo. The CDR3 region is CASSSPSNQETQYF. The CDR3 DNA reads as TGCGCCAGCAGCTCGCCGTCGAACCAAGAGACCCAGTACTTC.